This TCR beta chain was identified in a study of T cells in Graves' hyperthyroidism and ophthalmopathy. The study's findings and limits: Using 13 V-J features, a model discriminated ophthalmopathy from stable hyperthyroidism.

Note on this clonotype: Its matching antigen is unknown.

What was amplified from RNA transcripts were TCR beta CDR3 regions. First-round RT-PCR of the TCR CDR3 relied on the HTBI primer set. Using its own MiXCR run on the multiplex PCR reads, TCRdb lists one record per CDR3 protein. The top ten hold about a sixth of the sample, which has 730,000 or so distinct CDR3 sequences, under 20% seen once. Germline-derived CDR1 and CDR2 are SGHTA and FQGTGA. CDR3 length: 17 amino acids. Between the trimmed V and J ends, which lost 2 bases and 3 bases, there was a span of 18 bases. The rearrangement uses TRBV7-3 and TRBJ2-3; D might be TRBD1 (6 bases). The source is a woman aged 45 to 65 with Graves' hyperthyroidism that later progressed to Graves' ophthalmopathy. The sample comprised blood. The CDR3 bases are TGTGCCAGCAGCTTACGCCCGACAGGTAGTAGGACAGATACGCAGTATTTT. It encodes CASSLRPTGSRTDTQYF.